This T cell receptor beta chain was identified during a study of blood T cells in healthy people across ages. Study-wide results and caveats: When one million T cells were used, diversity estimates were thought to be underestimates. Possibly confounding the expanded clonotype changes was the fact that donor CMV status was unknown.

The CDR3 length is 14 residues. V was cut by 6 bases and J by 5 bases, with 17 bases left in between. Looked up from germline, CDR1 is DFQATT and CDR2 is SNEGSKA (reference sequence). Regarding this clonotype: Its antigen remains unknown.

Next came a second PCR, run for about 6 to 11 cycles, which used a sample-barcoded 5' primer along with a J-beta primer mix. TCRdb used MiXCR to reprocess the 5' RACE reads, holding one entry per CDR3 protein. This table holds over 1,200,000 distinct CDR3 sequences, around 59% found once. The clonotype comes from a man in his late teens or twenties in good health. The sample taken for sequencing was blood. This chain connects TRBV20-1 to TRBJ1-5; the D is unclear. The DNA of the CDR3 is TGCAGTGCCAATGCCGGCTCTGGGGATCAGCCCCAGCATTTT. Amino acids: CSANAGSGDQPQHF.